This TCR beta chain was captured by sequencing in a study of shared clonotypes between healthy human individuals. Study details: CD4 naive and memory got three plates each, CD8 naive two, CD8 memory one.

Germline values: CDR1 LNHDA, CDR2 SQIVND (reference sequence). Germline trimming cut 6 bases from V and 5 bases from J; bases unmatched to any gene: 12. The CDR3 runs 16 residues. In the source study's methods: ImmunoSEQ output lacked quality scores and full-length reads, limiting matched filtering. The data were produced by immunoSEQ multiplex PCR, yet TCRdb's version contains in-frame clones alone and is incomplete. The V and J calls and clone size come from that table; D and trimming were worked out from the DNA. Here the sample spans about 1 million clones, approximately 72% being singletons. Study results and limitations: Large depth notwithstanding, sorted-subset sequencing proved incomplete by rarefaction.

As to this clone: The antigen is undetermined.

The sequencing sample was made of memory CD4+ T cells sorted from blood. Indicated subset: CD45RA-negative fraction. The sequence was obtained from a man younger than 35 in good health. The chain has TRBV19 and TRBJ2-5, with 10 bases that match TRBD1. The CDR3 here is CASSPPGTGVIETQYF. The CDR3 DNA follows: TGTGCCAGTAGCCCCCCCGGGACAGGGGTTATTGAGACCCAGTACTTC.